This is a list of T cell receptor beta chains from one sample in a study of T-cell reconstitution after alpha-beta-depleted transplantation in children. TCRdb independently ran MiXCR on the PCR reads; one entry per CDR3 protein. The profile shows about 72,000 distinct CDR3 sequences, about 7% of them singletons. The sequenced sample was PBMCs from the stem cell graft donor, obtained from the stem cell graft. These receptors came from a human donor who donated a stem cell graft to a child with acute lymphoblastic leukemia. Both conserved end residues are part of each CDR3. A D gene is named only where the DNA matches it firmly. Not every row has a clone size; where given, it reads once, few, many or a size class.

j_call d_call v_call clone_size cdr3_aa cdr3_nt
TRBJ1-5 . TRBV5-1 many CASSPEGAGNQPQHF TGCGCCAGCAGCCCTGAAGGGGCAGGCAATCAGCCCCAGCATTTT
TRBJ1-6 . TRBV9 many CASSAYQNSPLHF TGTGCCAGCAGCGCATACCAGAATTCACCCCTCCACTTT
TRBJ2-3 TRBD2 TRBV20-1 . CSASGLAGARTHTDTQYF TGCAGTGCCTCGGGACTAGCGGGAGCTCGTACTCACACAGATACGCAGTATTTT
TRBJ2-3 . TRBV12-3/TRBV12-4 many CASSFGGYTDTQYF TGTGCCAGCAGTTTCGGAGGGTACACAGATACGCAGTATTTT
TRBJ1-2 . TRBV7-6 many CASSKTGTWDYGYTF TGTGCCAGCAGTAAAACTGGGACATGGGATTATGGCTACACCTTC
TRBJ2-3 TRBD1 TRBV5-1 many CASSFTTGTGVTDTQYF TGCGCCAGCAGCTTCACGACCGGGACAGGGGTTACAGATACGCAGTATTTT
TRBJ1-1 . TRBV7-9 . CASSLALDTEAFF TGTGCCAGCAGCTTAGCTTTGGACACTGAAGCTTTCTTT
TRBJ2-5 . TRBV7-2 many CASSFQQETQYF TGTGCCAGCAGCTTTCAGCAAGAGACCCAGTACTTC
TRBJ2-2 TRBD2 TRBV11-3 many CASSLEEGGPLAGGPGLGTGELFF TGTGCCAGCAGCTTAGAAGAAGGGGGCCCACTAGCGGGAGGCCCCGGGCTCGGGACCGGGGAGCTGTTTTTT
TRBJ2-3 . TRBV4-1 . CASSQGGGGWDTQYF TGCGCCAGCAGCCAAGGCGGGGGCGGGTGGGATACGCAGTATTTT
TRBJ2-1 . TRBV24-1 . CAITRYIASPPIIQFF TGTGCCATCACCCGCTACATAGCGTCTCCCCCCATTATCCAGTTCTTC
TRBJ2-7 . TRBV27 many CASSPHREATYF TGTGCCAGCAGCCCACACAGGGAGGCAACGTACTTC
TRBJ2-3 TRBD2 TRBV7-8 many CASSLRPSGASTDTQYF TGTGCCAGCAGCTTACGCCCTAGCGGGGCCAGCACAGATACGCAGTATTTT
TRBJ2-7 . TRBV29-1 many CSVGNGAYEQYF TGCAGCGTCGGTAATGGGGCCTACGAGCAGTACTTC
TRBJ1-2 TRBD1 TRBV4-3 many CASSHRTGDYGYTF TGCGCCAGCAGCCATAGGACAGGGGACTATGGCTACACCTTC
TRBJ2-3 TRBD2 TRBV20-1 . CSAPRTSASTDTQYF TGCAGTGCTCCCCGGACTAGCGCTAGCACAGATACGCAGTATTTT
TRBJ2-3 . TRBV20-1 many CSAPYGGRAIADTQYF TGCAGTGCTCCATATGGGGGCAGGGCAATAGCAGATACGCAGTATTTT
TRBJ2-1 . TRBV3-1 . CASSQVFPRREEQFF TGTGCCAGCAGCCAAGTCTTTCCTAGGCGGGAAGAGCAGTTCTTC
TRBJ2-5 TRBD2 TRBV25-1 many CASSDGLAGVEETQYF TGTGCCAGCAGTGACGGACTAGCGGGAGTTGAAGAGACCCAGTACTTC
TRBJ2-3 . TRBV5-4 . CASSPWGSTDTQYF TGTGCCAGCAGCCCCTGGGGATCCACAGATACGCAGTATTTT
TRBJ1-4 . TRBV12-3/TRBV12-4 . CASSPYIPETTNEKLFF TGTGCCAGCAGTCCCTATATCCCGGAAACAACTAATGAAAAACTGTTTTTT
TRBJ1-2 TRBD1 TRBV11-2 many CASSLDSGTGGLANYGYTF TGTGCCAGCAGCTTGGACTCCGGGACAGGGGGTTTAGCTAACTATGGCTACACCTTC
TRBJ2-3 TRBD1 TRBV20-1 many CSARKTGRISTDTQYF TGCAGTGCCCGAAAGACAGGGAGAATTAGCACAGATACGCAGTATTTT
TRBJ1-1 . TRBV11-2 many CASSSRDSMPHTEAFF TGTGCCAGCAGCTCCCGGGACTCCATGCCTCACACTGAAGCTTTCTTT
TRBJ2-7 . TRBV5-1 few CASRESTEGRSYEQYF TGCGCCAGCAGGGAAAGCACGGAGGGCCGGTCCTACGAGCAGTACTTC
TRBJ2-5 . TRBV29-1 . CSVRGTEETQYF TGCAGCGTGAGGGGGACCGAAGAGACCCAGTACTTC
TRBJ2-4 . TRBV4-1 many CASSQDPGVVTDIQYF TGCGCCAGCAGCCAAGATCCGGGGGTGGTAACTGACATTCAGTACTTC
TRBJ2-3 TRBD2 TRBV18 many CASSPQKLGLAGVDTQYF TGTGCCAGCTCACCACAAAAACTGGGACTAGCGGGAGTTGATACGCAGTATTTT
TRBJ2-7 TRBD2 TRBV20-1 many CSARDEAAAPGLAGGSSYEQYF TGCAGTGCTAGAGATGAGGCAGCCGCTCCGGGACTAGCGGGAGGGAGCTCCTACGAGCAGTACTTC
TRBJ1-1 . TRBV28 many CASSSGPSNTEAFF TGTGCCAGCAGTTCGGGACCGTCTAACACTGAAGCTTTCTTT
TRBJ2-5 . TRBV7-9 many CASSSDGAPAETQYF TGTGCCAGCAGCTCAGACGGCGCGCCGGCGGAGACCCAGTACTTC
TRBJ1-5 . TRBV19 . CASSPGIQPQHF TGTGCCAGTAGTCCAGGGATTCAGCCCCAGCATTTT
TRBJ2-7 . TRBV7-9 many CASSTGSTYEQYF TGTGCCAGCTCCACGGGGTCCACCTACGAGCAGTACTTC
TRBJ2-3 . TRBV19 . CASSYRGPGTDTQYF TGTGCCAGTAGTTATCGAGGTCCTGGCACAGATACGCAGTATTTT